This passage covers 19 T cell receptor beta chains from one sample sequenced in a study of radiation and T cells in renal cell carcinoma. Noted time point: baseline pretreatment blood. As for treatment: 15 Gy SBRT to primary tumor, nephrectomy 4 weeks later. The repertoire was sequenced with immunoSEQ multiplex PCR; TCRdb's copy has only in-frame clones and lacks some. The sample holds roughly 100,000 clones, over 65% seen once. Sequences were derived from blood, sampled from a patient whose treatment included radiotherapy and nephrectomy. Receptor source: a man aged 60 to 69 with renal cell carcinoma.

The chain recombines TRBV20-1 with TRBJ2-7, with 8 bases identical to TRBD2. Germline CDR1 is DFQATT and CDR2 is SNEGSKA (reference sequence). This CDR3 has 11 residues. Trimming cost V 6 bases and J 5 bases; bases outside gene matches: 3. The CDR3 region is CSAGTSNEQYF. As DNA, the CDR3 is TGCAGTGCGGGGACTAGTAACGAGCAGTACTTC.

The gene calls are TRBV2 and TRBJ2-7, with TRBD2 as a possible D gene (6 bases). The V and J ends lost 8 bases and 4 bases respectively, with 18 bases between them. The CDR3 extends over 14 amino acids. Germline CDR1 SNHLY, CDR2 FYNNEI. The CDR3 bases are TGTGCCAGCTGGCCTGGGGGGAGTGGTTACGAGCAGTACTTC. Amino acid sequence: CASWPGGSGYEQYF.

The chain combines TRBV2 with TRBJ2-7; 7 bases agree with TRBD1. The CDR3 sequence is 15 residues long. Germline lookup yields CDR1 SNHLY and CDR2 FYNNEI. V was pared by 8 bases and J by 0 bases, with 10 bases of the junction left unmatched. CDR3 in amino acids: CASFRGQVSSYEQYF. The CDR3 DNA reads TGTGCCAGCTTCAGAGGACAGGTGAGCTCCTACGAGCAGTACTTC.

The chain has TRBV28 and TRBJ2-7; 10 bases line up with TRBD1. The V gene's germline CDR1 is MDHEN and CDR2 SYDVKM. V trimming: 2 bases; J trimming: 3 bases; junction bases outside the gene matches: 4. The CDR3 runs 15 residues. CDR3 DNA: TGTGCCAGCAGTTTACCCGACAGGGGGCACTACGAGCAGTACTTC. It translates to CASSLPDRGHYEQYF.

This clone was picked up one time. This sequence joins TRBV28 and TRBJ2-7; 13 bases align to TRBD2. After removal of 8 bases from V and 3 bases from J, the junction contained 1 base not matched to a gene. This CDR3 spans 13 amino acids. Germline-derived CDR1 and CDR2 are MDHEN and SYDVKM. DNA of the CDR3: TGTGCCAGCCGGACTAGCGGGAGCTACGAGCAGTACTTC. It specifies CASRTSGSYEQYF.

The J gene is TRBJ2-5, the V gene TRBV18; D possibly corresponds to TRBD2 (5 bases). Germline V CDR1 and CDR2: KGHSH, LQKENI. Trimming pared 3 bases from V and 5 bases from J, leaving 16 bases between. This CDR3 comprises 15 residues. CDR3 region: CASSPVYSGEETQYF. The CDR3 DNA sequence: TGTGCCAGCTCACCGGTTTACTCCGGGGAGGAGACCCAGTACTTC.

This chain's CDR3 is CASSLGDRTYEQYF. The CDR3 coding sequence is TGTGCCAGCTCCTTAGGGGACAGGACCTACGAGCAGTACTTC. The chain combines TRBV2 with TRBJ2-7; 8 bases are shared with TRBD1. Germline trimming cut 8 bases from V and 2 bases from J; bases unmatched to any gene: 8. Looked up from germline, CDR1 is SNHLY and CDR2 is FYNNEI. The CDR3 length is 14 residues. Looking up the rest from reference TRBV2 and TRBJ2-7 gives the full variable domain: EPEVTQTPSHQVTQMGQEVILRCVPISNHLYFYWYRQILGQKVEFLVSFYNNEISEKSEIFDDQFSVERPDGSNFTLKIRSTKLEDSAMYFCASSLGDRTYEQYFGPGTRLTVT.

This clone has only one observation. This chain links TRBV27 with TRBJ2-1, with D possibly TRBD2 on 5 matching bases. The CDR3 has 15 residues. Trimming shortened V by 7 bases and J by 0 bases, and 13 bases separated the two germline ends. CDR1 is MNHEY, CDR2 SMNVEV, per germline (reference sequence). As DNA, the CDR3 is TGTGCCAGCACCCCTAGCCCTTACTCCTACAATGAGCAGTTCTTC. Translated: CASTPSPYSYNEQFF.

The rearrangement joins TRBV28 to TRBJ1-2; 8 bases are a match to TRBD1. This CDR3 is built from 14 residues. CDR1 and CDR2 from the germline V gene are MDHEN and SYDVKM. With V trimmed by 6 bases and J by 8 bases, 11 bases remained unmatched. CDR3 protein: CASSISGQGYGYTF. DNA for the CDR3: TGTGCCAGCAGCATCTCTGGACAGGGATACGGCTACACCTTC.

The genes are TRBV6-5 and TRBJ2-7, with D perhaps given as TRBD1 or TRBD2 (5 bases each). CDR1 MNHEY and CDR2 SVGAGI come from the germline V gene. V lost 8 bases, J lost 6 bases, and 17 bases lay in between. The CDR3 loop spans 13 amino acids. The CDR3 DNA reads as TGTGCCAGCTGGGGGACGTCCATTACCGAGCAGTACTTC. Translation: CASWGTSITEQYF.

The J gene is TRBJ2-2, the V gene TRBV5-5; perhaps TRBD2 as D (6 bases). V dropped 4 bases and J dropped 6 bases, with 16 bases sitting between them. The CDR3 loop spans 15 amino acids. Germline loops: CDR1 SGHKS, CDR2 YYEKEE (reference sequence). The CDR3 region has the DNA TGTGCCAGCAGCCTCCTAGGAGGGGAGGCCGGGGAGCTGTTTTTT. This sequence encodes CASSLLGGEAGELFF.

The CDR3 region has the DNA TGTGCCAGCAGCCCCCGGGCGGTGAACACCGGGGAGCTGTTTTTT. This encodes CASSPRAVNTGELFF. This rearrangement joins TRBV9 to TRBJ2-2; unclear D gene. The V gene's germline CDR1 is SGDLS and CDR2 YYNGEE. This CDR3 is built from 15 residues. Trimming cost V 4 bases and J 1 base, with 11 bases left between them.

The rearrangement uses TRBV19 and TRBJ2-7, with TRBD2 identical over 12 bases. The J segment lost 4 bases and the V segment lost 7 bases, leaving 17 bases of the junction unmatched. Looked up from germline, CDR1 is LNHDA and CDR2 is SQIVND (reference sequence). This CDR3 is built from 18 residues. The CDR3 coding sequence is TGTGCCAGTATACTTACCCCAGCTGGAGGGACTAGCGGGTACGAGCAGTACTTC. Amino acids: CASILTPAGGTSGYEQYF.

DNA for the CDR3: TGTGCCAGCACCGGACAGGGGAAAACCGGGGAGCTGTTTTTT. Protein: CASTGQGKTGELFF. The rearrangement uses TRBV6-5 and TRBJ2-2; TRBD1 matches 9 bases. This CDR3 region has 14 residues. Germline CDR1 is MNHEY and CDR2 is SVGAGI. V shed 7 bases and J 5 bases; nucleotides not matched to a gene: 5.

This clone was recorded a few times. The rearrangement joins TRBV7-2 to TRBJ1-3; D is ambiguous. From germline, CDR1 is SGHTA and CDR2 FQGNSA. This CDR3 region has 14 residues. Deletions cut 5 bases from V and 4 bases from J, with 12 bases between. Here the CDR3 DNA reads TGTGCCAGCAGCCAAAGGGAGGTCGGAAACACCATATATTTT. Protein: CASSQREVGNTIYF.

The chain carries TRBV2 and TRBJ2-3; 9 positions match TRBD2. The CDR3 has 16 amino acids. CDR1 is SNHLY and CDR2 is FYNNEI in the germline V gene. The V gene end was trimmed by 2 bases and the J gene end by 5 bases; junction bases not matched to a gene: 8. The chain's CDR3 is CASSEWAGGKGDTQYF. The CDR3 bases are TGTGCCAGCAGTGAATGGGCGGGAGGGAAGGGAGATACGCAGTATTTT.

This rearrangement joins TRBV6-5 to TRBJ2-7; TRBD2 might be the D (5 bases). Germline CDR1 reads MNHEY; CDR2 reads SVGAGI. V was clipped by 6 bases and J by 1 base, with 13 bases between them. This CDR3 contains 14 residues. CDR3 sequence reads: CASRILLGSYEQYF. In DNA, the CDR3 is TGTGCCAGCAGGATCCTACTAGGATCCTACGAGCAGTACTTC.

The chain links TRBV4-2 to TRBJ2-3; D might be TRBD2 (6 bases). The V gene lost 1 base and the J gene lost 2 bases, with 10 bases spanning the gap. The germline CDR1 and CDR2 sequences are LGHNA and YNFKEQ. This CDR3 region has 15 residues. In nucleotides, the CDR3 is TGTGCCAGCAGCCAAGTGGGCGGGAACACAGATACGCAGTATTTT. Encoded protein: CASSQVGGNTDTQYF.

This clone was seen more than once but under ten times. The chain links TRBV30 to TRBJ1-2; TRBD1 might be the D (6 bases). Per germline, CDR1 GTSNPN and CDR2 SVGIG (reference sequence). The CDR3 runs to 14 residues. Trimming took 3 bases from V and 7 from J, leaving 18 bases between them. CDR3 in DNA: TGTGCCTGGAGGACCCCTAACAGGGTCGGTGGCTACACCTTC. This encodes CAWRTPNRVGGYTF.